Here is one T cell receptor beta chain with its context. This sample was taken from a study of blood T cell repertoires in COVID-19. In the source study's methods: How many nucleated cells were present was estimated from reference gene primer amplification. Measured with immunoSEQ multiplex PCR; TCRdb has only the in-frame clones, and not every one. That table gives V, J and clone size, and the DNA gave D and trimming. The data show some 250,000 clones, with about 70% seen just once and 3.3% held by the top ten. This sequence originates from a woman older than 75 with acute or convalescent COVID-19. The sequencing sample was made of peripheral blood.

CDR3 amino acids: CASSDVGTGKYEQYF. The CDR3 region has the DNA TGTGCCAGCAGTGACGTCGGGACAGGGAAATACGAGCAGTACTTC. The chain carries TRBV6-1 and TRBJ2-7; the match to TRBD1 covers 9 bases. V gave up 3 bases and J gave up 4 bases; unmatched junction bases: 7. Per the germline V gene, CDR1 is MNHNS and CDR2 is SASEGT. The CDR3 totals 15 residues.